This T cell receptor (beta chain) emerged from a study of human T cells and chemical hapten exposure. Overall study context: Investigators sensitized approximately 2 cm by approximately 2 cm of upper inner arm skin with 2% DPC. Across its approximately 25 weeks, the study gave patients weekly diphenylcyclopropenone doses to the scalp.

The sample's time point: patch test 1, 2 weeks after DPC sensitization. The treatment was: therapeutic diphenylcyclopropenone sensitization with weekly scalp DPC. This clonotype was seen at least ten times. Germline-derived CDR1 and CDR2 are SGHTA and FQGNSA. Trimming left V 5 bases short and J 1 base short, with 8 bases between. The CDR3 sequence is 13 residues long. TCRdb itself ran the RACE reads through MiXCR, one entry per CDR3 protein. This sample has about 80,000 distinct CDR3 sequences, with around 7% found just once. Source: whole blood, taken in connection with sensitization to the hapten diphenylcyclopropenone (DPC). J is TRBJ1-1 and V is TRBV7-2; no clear D. The receptor comes from a woman between 25 and 40 years old with alopecia areata. Some clones in this sample may be carry-over from other donors' samples. The CDR3 coding sequence is TGTGCCAGCAGCCGCCAACAGAACACTGAAGCTTTCTTT. Translation gives CASSRQQNTEAFF.